This is a list of T cell receptor beta chains from one sample in a study of blood T cell repertoires in COVID-19. Only in-frame clones appear in the TCRdb table, and some are missing; sequencing was by immunoSEQ multiplex PCR. This sample has 140,000 or so clones, with roughly nine tenths found just once. Sequences were obtained from peripheral blood. The source of these receptors is a woman aged 60-70 years with active COVID-19. The CDR3 runs from the conserved cysteine through the conserved F or W. Fields, in order: V gene, D gene, clone size, J gene, CDR3 DNA, CDR3 protein. A D gene is named only where the DNA matches it firmly. Only some rows state a clone size, as once, few, many or a class for expanded clones.

v_gene: TRBV5-1; d_gene: TRBD2; abundance: NA; j_gene: TRBJ2-1; CDR3nt: TGCGCCAGCAGCTGGACTAGCGGGAGCCAAGATGAGCAGTTCTTC; CDR3aa: CASSWTSGSQDEQFF
v_gene: TRBV9; d_gene: NA; abundance: NA; j_gene: TRBJ2-3; CDR3nt: TGTGCCAGCAGCGTAGAGGGGGGCACAGATACGCAGTATTTT; CDR3aa: CASSVEGGTDTQYF
v_gene: TRBV23-1; d_gene: NA; abundance: NA; j_gene: TRBJ2-3; CDR3nt: TGCGCCATCCCCTACCTACACGGGAGAGTCACAGATACGCAGTATTTT; CDR3aa: CAIPYLHGRVTDTQYF
v_gene: TRBV28; d_gene: NA; abundance: few; j_gene: TRBJ2-5; CDR3nt: TGTGCCAGCTCTCGGGGTTGGGAGACCCAGTACTTC; CDR3aa: CASSRGWETQYF
v_gene: TRBV3-1/TRBV3-2; d_gene: NA; abundance: NA; j_gene: TRBJ1-2; CDR3nt: TGTGCCAGCAGCCTCCTAGGGGGAGATAGTGGCTACACCTTC; CDR3aa: CASSLLGGDSGYTF
v_gene: TRBV10-2; d_gene: TRBD2; abundance: NA; j_gene: TRBJ2-3; CDR3nt: TGCGCCAGCAGTGGCATAGCGGGAGTGGCAGATACGCAGTATTTT; CDR3aa: CASSGIAGVADTQYF
v_gene: TRBV5-1; d_gene: TRBD1; abundance: NA; j_gene: TRBJ2-7; CDR3nt: TGCGCCAGCAAACAGGACAGGGGCGTTCGGGAGCAGTACTTC; CDR3aa: CASKQDRGVREQYF
v_gene: TRBV2; d_gene: NA; abundance: NA; j_gene: TRBJ2-7; CDR3nt: TGTGCCGGGGCTCTAGCGCGAGGGACGCAGTACTTC; CDR3aa: CAGALARGTQYF
v_gene: TRBV3-1/TRBV3-2; d_gene: NA; abundance: NA; j_gene: TRBJ1-4; CDR3nt: TGTGCCAGCAGCCAGGCCGACAGGATTAATGAAAAACTGTTTTTT; CDR3aa: CASSQADRINEKLFF
v_gene: TRBV5-6; d_gene: NA; abundance: medium-sized; j_gene: TRBJ1-3; CDR3nt: TGTGCCAGCAGCTTGGACGGCGGGTACGGAAACACCATATATTTT; CDR3aa: CASSLDGGYGNTIYF
v_gene: TRBV27; d_gene: NA; abundance: NA; j_gene: TRBJ1-1; CDR3nt: TGTGCCAGCCTCGGGGGCACTGAAGCTTTCTTT; CDR3aa: CASLGGTEAFF
v_gene: TRBV27; d_gene: TRBD2; abundance: NA; j_gene: TRBJ2-3; CDR3nt: TGTGCCAGCAGTTTATCCCTTTTAGCGGGAGGCCTGTCCACAGATACGCAGTATTTT; CDR3aa: CASSLSLLAGGLSTDTQYF
v_gene: TRBV28; d_gene: NA; abundance: NA; j_gene: TRBJ1-5; CDR3nt: TGTGCCAGCAGTTTGTCCAGGGGTCCCTTTTCGCATCAGCCCCAGCATTTT; CDR3aa: CASSLSRGPFSHQPQHF
v_gene: TRBV4-2; d_gene: NA; abundance: NA; j_gene: TRBJ1-3; CDR3nt: TGTGCCAGCAGCCCCGCGGGGAACACCATATATTTT; CDR3aa: CASSPAGNTIYF
v_gene: TRBV5-7; d_gene: NA; abundance: NA; j_gene: TRBJ1-2; CDR3nt: TGTGCCAGCAACCCGACAGTTTATGGCTACACCTTC; CDR3aa: CASNPTVYGYTF
v_gene: TRBV19; d_gene: NA; abundance: NA; j_gene: TRBJ2-7; CDR3nt: TGTGCCAGTAGTATACGGCAGGGCGCTCTGTCCTACGAGCAGTACTTC; CDR3aa: CASSIRQGALSYEQYF
v_gene: TRBV9; d_gene: NA; abundance: NA; j_gene: TRBJ2-1; CDR3nt: TGTGCCAGCAGCGTAACACTAGCCTTTTATGGGGAGCAGTTCTTC; CDR3aa: CASSVTLAFYGEQFF
v_gene: TRBV19; d_gene: NA; abundance: NA; j_gene: TRBJ2-1; CDR3nt: TGTGCCAGTAGTATAGTAGGCAGGGGACCCTACAATGAGCAGTTCTTC; CDR3aa: CASSIVGRGPYNEQFF
v_gene: TRBV4-2; d_gene: TRBD1; abundance: NA; j_gene: TRBJ1-1; CDR3nt: TGTGCCAGCAGCGAACAGGGGGCGCTCACTGAAGCTTTCTTT; CDR3aa: CASSEQGALTEAFF
v_gene: TRBV2; d_gene: NA; abundance: once; j_gene: TRBJ2-1; CDR3nt: TGTGCCAGCAGTGAGTCTGGCAGGTACAATGAGCAGTTCTTC; CDR3aa: CASSESGRYNEQFF
v_gene: TRBV19; d_gene: NA; abundance: NA; j_gene: TRBJ1-2; CDR3nt: TGTGCCAGTAGTATTTTAAATGGCTACACCTTC; CDR3aa: CASSILNGYTF
v_gene: TRBV18; d_gene: TRBD2; abundance: NA; j_gene: TRBJ2-5; CDR3nt: TGTGCCAGCGGACTAGCGGGAGCAGAGACCCAGTACTTC; CDR3aa: CASGLAGAETQYF
v_gene: TRBV5-5; d_gene: TRBD2; abundance: once; j_gene: TRBJ2-1; CDR3nt: TGTGCCAGCAGCTTGTCCGGTATAGCGGGATACAATGAGCAGTTCTTC; CDR3aa: CASSLSGIAGYNEQFF
v_gene: TRBV6-5; d_gene: TRBD1; abundance: NA; j_gene: TRBJ1-4; CDR3nt: TGTGCCAGCAGCCATCAGACAGGGTGGGAAAAACTGTTTTTT; CDR3aa: CASSHQTGWEKLFF